The next 15 T cell receptor beta chains were all read from a single sample in a study of beta chain features in type 1 diabetes. The entirety of the isolated RNA underwent reverse transcription, so expressed TCRB transcripts were sequenced. Clones were sequenced by immunoSEQ multiplex PCR, and TCRdb holds only the in-frame ones, with some missing. Altogether around 240,000 clones are present, over 9.5% being singletons, with the ten largest covering 0.03% to 0.04%. The sample taken for sequencing was naive CD4+ T cells from blood. The receptors here all came from a woman aged 18-29 years in good health.

This clone was counted a few times. The CDR3 DNA is TGCGCCAGCAGCCAAAGGCCCGGTGGAGGGGACTATGGCTACACCTTC. This translates into CASSQRPGGGDYGYTF. This chain uses TRBV4-1 with TRBJ1-2; D perhaps matches TRBD1 (5 bases). The ends were cut back, 2 bases at V and 3 bases at J, with 16 bases in the middle. Germline V gives CDR1 MGHRA, CDR2 YSYEKL. The CDR3 has 16 residues.

The sample holds many counts of this clone. The gene calls are TRBV7-2 and TRBJ1-2; D unresolved. The V and J ends lost 9 bases and 4 bases respectively, with 12 bases between them. There are 12 residues in the CDR3. Germline values: CDR1 SGHTA, CDR2 FQGNSA. CDR3 loop: CAREGGSYGYTF. The CDR3 coding sequence is TGTGCCAGAGAGGGTGGCAGCTATGGCTACACCTTC.

The chain is built from TRBV6-6 and TRBJ1-1, with no clear D. V was shortened by 6 bases and J by 9 bases, with 17 bases between the two germline ends. This CDR3 contains 13 residues. CDR1 is MNHNY and CDR2 is SVGAGI in the germline V gene (reference sequence). The CDR3 protein is CASSRPEEGQAFF. For the CDR3, the DNA is TGTGCCAGCAGCCGTCCGGAGGAGGGTCAAGCTTTCTTT.

This clone was counted a few times. The sample has other DNA sequences that encode this CDR3 too. The genes are TRBV5-1 and TRBJ2-7, with D possibly TRBD2 on 5 matching bases. The germline gives CDR1 SGHRS, CDR2 YFSETQ. Trimming stripped 0 bases from V and 3 bases from J, with 10 bases between. The CDR3 spans 14 residues. The CDR3 region is CASSLGPGSYEQYF. The CDR3 coding sequence is TGCGCCAGCAGCTTGGGCCCGGGGAGCTACGAGCAGTACTTC.

This clone was observed a few times. The rearrangement joins TRBV5-1 to TRBJ2-5; D gene uncertain. The CDR3 sequence is 15 residues long. CDR1 and CDR2 (germline): SGHRS, YFSETQ. Trimming left V 0 bases short and J 0 bases short, with 9 bases between. The chain's CDR3 is CASSLDNKYQETQYF. CDR3 DNA sequence: TGCGCCAGCAGCTTGGACAATAAGTACCAAGAGACCCAGTACTTC.

The chain combines TRBV6-5 with TRBJ2-1; 8 bases fit TRBD1. This CDR3 spans 15 amino acids. V lost 0 bases and J lost 8; bases outside the gene matches: 6. The V gene's germline CDR1 is MNHEY and CDR2 SVGAGI. CDR3 loop: CASSYSGQAPHEQFF. Written as DNA, the CDR3 is TGTGCCAGCAGTTACTCGGGACAGGCACCCCATGAGCAGTTCTTC.

In this sample, this clone turned up a few times. This chain connects TRBV2 to TRBJ1-5; D unclear. V was clipped by 0 bases and J by 6 bases, with 6 bases between them. Germline CDR1 reads SNHLY; CDR2 reads FYNNEI. The CDR3 runs to 13 residues. The CDR3 DNA reads TGTGCCAGCAGTGAAGCGCCGCGTCAGCCCCAGCATTTT. Translation gives CASSEAPRQPQHF.

This clone was recorded a few times. The chain employs TRBV18 and TRBJ2-5, with D maybe TRBD1 (6 bases). The CDR3 is 15 amino acids. With 1 base removed from V and 1 base from J, the gap between germline ends came to 10 bases. CDR1 is KGHSH and CDR2 is LQKENI in the germline V gene. This CDR3 reads CASSPRSGAQETQYF. The CDR3 DNA reads TGTGCCAGCTCACCACGGTCAGGGGCCCAAGAGACCCAGTACTTC.

This clone was found a few times. The chain links TRBV28 to TRBJ2-7; D possibly corresponds to TRBD1 (6 bases). The germline V and J ends were trimmed by 6 bases and 1 base, with 16 bases remaining between them. CDR3 length: 15 residues. Per germline, CDR1 MDHEN and CDR2 SYDVKM. CDR3: CASSLDRTASYEQYF. DNA for the CDR3: TGTGCCAGCAGCCTTGACCGGACAGCGTCCTACGAGCAGTACTTC.

J is TRBJ2-7 and V is TRBV6-1; 7 nucleotides line up with TRBD1. With 7 bases clipped from V and 3 bases from J, the junction kept 6 bases outside the gene matches. CDR1 is MNHNS and CDR2 is SASEGT in the germline V gene. The CDR3 runs to 13 residues. CDR3 in DNA: TGTGCCAGCAACCGGGACAGAAACTACGAGCAGTACTTC. Encoded protein: CASNRDRNYEQYF.

This chain connects TRBV25-1 to TRBJ1-1; 10 bases agree with TRBD1. This CDR3 has 17 amino acids. From germline, CDR1 is MGHDK and CDR2 SYGVNS. The junction had 13 bases not matched to a gene; V was cut back by 5 bases and J by 4 bases. In DNA form, the CDR3 reads TGTGCCAGCAGTTCGACGATGAGAAGGGACAGGGGCACTGAAGCTTTCTTT. Encoded protein: CASSSTMRRDRGTEAFF.

In its sample, this clone was seen a few times. The chain has TRBV7-3 and TRBJ2-2, with 12 bases aligning to TRBD2. The junction had 5 bases not matched to a gene; V was cut back by 5 bases and J by 7 bases. The CDR3 is 15 amino acids. CDR1 and CDR2 from the germline V gene are SGHTA and FQGTGA. CDR3 coding DNA: TGTGCCAGCAGCCCTAGCGGGGGGGCCTTCGGGGAGCTGTTTTTT. Its translation is CASSPSGGAFGELFF. Based on the CDR3 plus reference TRBV7-3 and TRBJ2-2, the full variable domain is GAGVSQTPSNKVTEKGKYVELRCDPISGHTALYWYRQSLGQGPEFLIYFQGTGAADDSGLPNDRFFAVRPEGSVSTLKIQRTERGDSAVYLCASSPSGGAFGELFFGEGSRLTVL.

The chain carries TRBV29-1 and TRBJ1-1; no firm D call. The V end lost 4 bases, the J end lost 1 base, and 7 bases lay between the germline ends. The CDR3 length is 12 residues. Per the germline V gene, CDR1 is SQVTM and CDR2 is ANQGSEA. CDR3 amino acids: CSVGGGNTEAFF. CDR3 DNA sequence: TGCAGCGTTGGTGGCGGGAACACTGAAGCTTTCTTT.

This clone came up a few times. The rearrangement links TRBV5-1 to TRBJ2-7; TRBD1 agrees at 8 bases. Trimming removed 3 bases from V and 6 bases from J; junction bases left unmatched: 11. Germline lookup yields CDR1 SGHRS and CDR2 YFSETQ. This CDR3 spans 15 amino acids. CDR3 DNA: TGCGCCAGCAGCTCCCGGGACAGGACGGCTACCGAGCAGTACTTC. Translated, it gives CASSSRDRTATEQYF.

This clone was seen a few times. The V call is TRBV4-1, the J call TRBJ2-1, with a weak D call TRBD2 (6 bases). This CDR3 has 17 residues. Germline values: CDR1 MGHRA, CDR2 YSYEKL. The ends were cut back, 1 base at V and 4 bases at J, with 17 bases in the middle. The chain's CDR3 is CASSQGVGGVVYNEQFF. The CDR3 DNA sequence: TGCGCCAGCAGCCAAGGGGTAGGCGGGGTTGTGTACAATGAGCAGTTCTTC.